This T cell receptor (beta chain) appears in the sequencing data of a study of T cells in Graves' hyperthyroidism and ophthalmopathy (dated 2019 in TCRdb). The study in broad terms: Peripheral blood samples were taken at initial diagnosis, before any treatment was given. TCR V-J signatures able to tell the groups apart were searched for in a discovery cohort of 95 to 100 patients, of whom roughly 42 had Graves' ophthalmopathy and about 60 had stable Graves' hyperthyroidism. Prospective prediction of ophthalmopathy was tested in an independent validation cohort consisting of 18 to 20 hyperthyroidism patients and approximately 16 patients who later progressed to ophthalmopathy. For training and testing, the 80 to 100 patients in the discovery cohort were randomly divided in a 7:3 ratio. In addition, the study compared T-cell repertoires in thyroid tissue and in blood from five or six Graves' hyperthyroidism patients. Once sampling was done, hyperthyroidism patients were given methimazole at a starting dose of 30 mg daily, whereas ophthalmopathy patients were given high-dose intravenous methylprednisolone. The paper describes TCR Vbeta CDR3 sequencing of 135 peripheral blood samples, made up of roughly 40 ophthalmopathy patients, approximately 76 hyperthyroidism patients and 17 progressor patients.

Ophthalmopathy patients had moderately to severely active disease, Clinical Activity Score of at least 3, NOSPECS grade of at least 4, and duration under 3 months. The study excluded patients with uncontrolled infections, other autoimmune diseases, pregnancy or lactation. Diagnoses relied on clinical symptoms, serum thyroxine and TRAb, thyroid ultrasound and orbital computed tomography. PBMCs were isolated from more than 8 ml of fresh peripheral blood by Ficoll-Paque density gradient centrifugation. Total RNA was extracted using Trizol reagent, and RNA quality was assessed on an Agilent 2100 Bioanalyzer. Trimming accounts for 6 bases at V and 4 bases at J, while the number of junction bases matched to no gene is 6. The germline V gene yields SQVTM for CDR1 and ANQGSEA for CDR2. The CDR3 runs 13 amino acids, cysteine and phenylalanine included. Just the 39-base CDR3 DNA is kept, in frame starting at base 1.

General conclusions and limits of the study: Sample size was not statistically predetermined, and blinding of investigators to group allocation was not performed. In validation, the model predicted progression to ophthalmopathy a median of 6.5 months before onset, with about 71% sensitivity and 72.22% specificity. A model built on a 13 V-J signature distinguished ophthalmopathy from stable hyperthyroidism, reaching over 85% sensitivity and 81.08% specificity in cross-validation and 80%/75% in testing. Most expanded thyroid clonotypes (frequency above 0.001) were also found in blood, which suggests that blood repertoires may mirror thyroid immune responses.

Amplification of TCR beta CDR3 regions was carried out from RNA transcripts. For the first round of RT-PCR on the TCR CDR3, the HTBI primer set was used together with the Qiagen OneStep RT-PCR kit. The libraries were constructed in a second round of multiplex PCR and then size-selected and purified. Libraries were sequenced paired-end with 100 bp reads on an Illumina HiSeq2000. Under the source paper's analysis protocol: SOAPnuke was used to process the raw data, removing reads that contained adapters or uncalled bases, had a mean Phred below 15, or lacked an exact match to the constant primer or identifier. High-quality paired reads were merged using COPE v1.2.5, and each unique nucleotide sequence was defined as a clonotype. MiTCR v1.1 was used to align clonotypes to the IMGT TRBV, TRBD and TRBJ reference segments. Only V-J combinations with frequency above 0.0001, covering approximately 99% of repertoires, were analysed. A TCS score was defined as the ratio of F50 (clonal expansion) to E x V (chaos), with BLOSUM62-based TCRdist applied between CDR3 peptides within each V-J. Welch's t-statistics and random forest reduced fewer than 600 V-J features to about 13, which were used in a naive Bayes classifier (R e1071). The Morisita-Horn index was used to measure how similar the thyroid and blood repertoires were. TCRdb took the public reads, trimmed them with fastp at Q25, ran MiXCR for clone calling and kept in-frame beta chains. For every CDR3 protein sequence, its rows merge into one entry that carries the most common genes and DNA. The V and J calls and clone size are TCRdb's, not the authors'. The sample yields 550,000 to 700,000 distinct CDR3 sequences; roughly 15% were counted once. The ten largest clones add up to around 4.5% of the sample.

This clonotype was counted many times. Its antigen specificity is not known. There are no base qualities to consult, and no much larger clone falls within one base. This chain joins TRBV29-1 to TRBJ1-2; TRBD1 aligns with 9 central bases. Sample: blood. The source of this sequence is a woman in her 40s with Graves' ophthalmopathy. The CDR3 amino acid sequence is: CSVPGQGVYGYTF. Here is the DNA: TGCAGCGTGCCGGGACAGGGAGTCTATGGCTACACCTTC.